The rows below give T cell receptor beta chains drawn from one sample of a study of blood T cell repertoires in COVID-19. The protocol was immunoSEQ multiplex PCR, while the TCRdb copy is restricted to in-frame clones and leaves out a portion. Among 130,000 to 150,000 clones listed, 84% were seen once. Material for sequencing was peripheral blood. All receptors derive from a human donor in a cohort sampled during active COVID-19. The CDR3 runs from the conserved cysteine through the conserved F or W. Only some rows state a clone size, as once, few, many or a class for expanded clones.

V gene	J gene	clone size	CDR3 length	CDR3 protein
TRBV4-3	TRBJ2-2	-	14	CASSEVQDTGELFF
TRBV5-4	TRBJ2-3	-	13	CASSTRLGDTQYF
TRBV4-1	TRBJ2-3	-	15	CASRTSGVLTDTQYF
TRBV3-1/TRBV3-2	TRBJ2-3	-	13	CASSGTGTDTQYF
TRBV7-7	TRBJ2-2	-	16	CASSFLGTGNTGELFF
TRBV5-1	TRBJ2-2	-	15	CASSLEGGRTAELFF
TRBV5-4	TRBJ2-6	-	16	CASSRQGASGANVLTF
TRBV6-9	TRBJ1-1	-	12	CASSPEVTEAFF
TRBV10-1	TRBJ1-2	-	13	CASSPVANYGYTF
TRBV19	TRBJ1-4	-	14	CASTLLGEAEKLFF
TRBV29-1	TRBJ1-2	few	13	CSVAGGRGDGYTF
TRBV4-3	TRBJ1-1	-	16	CASSQDMGQGGTEAFF
TRBV6-1	TRBJ2-3	-	15	CASSEFRQGTDTQYF
TRBV5-4	TRBJ2-1	once	14	CASSSGTGNNEQFF
TRBV3-1/TRBV3-2	TRBJ1-2	-	12	CASSTDRRGYTF
TRBV27	TRBJ1-1	-	13	CASRVAGLVEAFF
TRBV6-2/TRBV6-3	TRBJ1-6	once	16	CASSYNRFLQNSPLHF
TRBV5-1	TRBJ1-6	-	17	CASAYSSGTGTYSPLHF
TRBV30	TRBJ1-3	-	11	CALDRGNTIYF
TRBV5-1	TRBJ2-3	-	15	CASSLSAGRTDTQYF
TRBV10-3	TRBJ2-7	-	13	CAISESPGGEQYF
TRBV19	TRBJ1-4	-	14	CASSIQGNNEKLFF
TRBV10-3	TRBJ2-5	-	16	CAINTNPGQRQETQYF
TRBV7-2	TRBJ2-4	-	13	CASSGLAKNIQYF
TRBV4-3	TRBJ1-2	-	16	CASSQESRTAVRGYTF
TRBV9	TRBJ1-6	-	14	CASSPRQGGSPLHF
TRBV11-2	TRBJ2-3	-	15	CASSSGSMGPLTQYF
TRBV14	TRBJ2-3	few	14	CASRLAGVADTQYF
TRBV11-2	TRBJ2-7	-	11	CASSGSSEQYF
TRBV2	TRBJ1-2	-	13	CASRPGAFYGYTF
TRBV11-2	TRBJ1-2	-	14	CASSPAGVGYGYTF